The subject of this entry is one TCR beta chain. What this receptor recognizes is not known. Base quality data are lacking; no much larger clone is found one base away. These data come from a study of OX40 agonist ivuxolimab in advanced cancers. General notes on the study: Ivuxolimab, which targeted the costimulatory receptor OX40 (CD134), was an agonistic, fully human IgG2 monoclonal antibody. The paper reports the monotherapy dose-escalation portion (N of about 54 patients) of the phase I ivuxolimab trial. Of the 50 to 55 patients in dose escalation, 19 had hepatocellular carcinoma, around 15 had melanoma, 9 had renal cell carcinoma and 9 had head and neck cancer. The point of sequencing TCRbeta in the periphery was to test whether ivuxolimab changed TCR sequence diversity and drove clonal T-cell expansion. Intravenous ivuxolimab was administered to patients every 2 weeks at six dose levels: 0.01, 0.1, 0.3, 1.5, 3 and 10 mg/kg. Partial responses occurred in three dose-escalation patients, of whom one had hepatocellular carcinoma and two had cutaneous melanoma. Prior anti-PD-1, anti-PD-L1 or anti-CTLA-4 therapy was permitted, and 30% to 50% of dose-escalation patients had received checkpoint inhibitors. A male proportion of 70% to 90% and a mean age of 60 years, ranging from about 20 to 85, were recorded for the dose-escalation cohort.

For sequencing of the TCRbeta CDR3 region, genomic DNA was extracted from the sorted cells. The immunoSEQ Assay was used for sequencing of TCRbeta CDR3 regions. TCRdb retrieved this table from immuneACCESS and kept in-frame rearrangements only. Not all clones are present; in checked studies, unresolved V genes account for under half, and no reason is known for the remainder. Counted in this sample were tens of thousands of clones; 75% to 95% of them appeared once. Of the sample, approximately 6.5% is held by the ten largest clones. Paper-wide results and their limitations: Low levels of normalized T-cell clonal expansion were also seen in some patients who did not respond. In the 0.1-3.0 mg/kg groups, partial responders were among the patients with the lowest normalized peripheral clonal expansion, particularly in CD8+ T cells. The antigen specificity of the clonally expanded peripheral T cells was not determined. At doses from 0.1 to 3.0 mg/kg, clonal expansion was seen in both CD4+ and CD8+ blood T cells between baseline and week 6. On average, CD8+ T cells showed more expanded clones than CD4+ T cells after ivuxolimab.

The germline V gene yields SNHLY for CDR1 and FYNNEI for CDR2. The CDR3 numbers 15 residues from cysteine through phenylalanine. Only CDR3 DNA remains: 45 bases, in frame from the first base. Trimmed from V: 6 bases; trimmed from J: 4 bases; junction bases lacking a gene match: 11. Patients with a history of autoimmune disease or receiving systemic immunosuppression were excluded from the trial. Peripheral blood for TCR sequencing was drawn from every dose cohort at baseline, at cycle 4 day 1 and at cycle 7 day 1. Samples were obtained from an open-label, multicenter, first-in-human phase I dose-escalation trial of ivuxolimab. Adults with locally advanced or metastatic head and neck squamous cell, hepatocellular, melanoma or renal cell carcinoma were enrolled in the trial. CD4+ and CD8+ T cells were sorted separately from peripheral blood before TCR sequencing.

The sequence came from an adult with an advanced solid tumor such as melanoma, head and neck, liver or kidney cancer. Here the chain combines TRBV2 and TRBJ2-7, with 8 middle bases fitting TRBD2. The sequences come from CD4+ or CD8+ T cells sorted from blood, collected in a trial of the OX40 agonist ivuxolimab. The nucleotide sequence is given as TGTGCCAGCAGGCTGCCGGGTAGCGGGACTTACGAGCAGTACTTC. It is translated as CASRLPGSGTYEQYF.